A single sample gave rise to the 28 T cell receptor beta chains below, sequenced in a study of early T cells in non-severe SARS-CoV-2 infection. TCRdb used MiXCR to reprocess the 5' RACE reads, holding one entry per CDR3 protein. The profile covers 40,000 to 60,000 distinct CDR3 sequences, with 6.5% to 9.5% appearing a single time and approximately 6.3% taken by the ten largest. Sequenced material: whole blood. Receptor source: an adult who was a healthcare worker with PCR-confirmed SARS-CoV-2 infection or an uninfected control (not recorded which).

This clonotype was picked up many times. The rearrangement links TRBV6-6 to TRBJ1-1, with D unresolved. The length of the CDR3 is 13 residues. CDR1 MNHNY and CDR2 SVGAGI come from the germline V gene (reference sequence). V lost 5 bases, J lost 2 bases, and 9 bases lay in between. The chain's CDR3 is CASSPLGNTEAFF. CDR3 sequence (DNA): TGTGCCAGCAGTCCGCTGGGTAACACTGAAGCTTTCTTT.

This clonotype was counted a few times. The rearrangement links TRBV7-9 to TRBJ1-6, with D maybe TRBD1 (6 bases). Trimming removed 5 bases from V and 0 bases from J, with 14 bases in between. CDR1 and CDR2 (germline): SEHNR, FQNEAQ (reference sequence). This CDR3 is 17 amino acids long. CDR3 sequence: CASSEKTGSSYNSPLHF. CDR3 DNA sequence: TGTGCCAGCAGCGAGAAGACAGGTAGCTCCTATAATTCACCCCTCCACTTT. The entire variable domain, with the rest obtained from reference TRBV7-9 and TRBJ1-6, is as follows: DTGVSQNPRHKITKRGQNVTFRCDPISEHNRLYWYRQTLGQGPEFLTYFQNEAQLEKSRLLSDRFSAERPKGSFSTLEIQRTEQGDSAMYLCASSEKTGSSYNSPLHFGNGTRLTVT.

This clonotype was seen a handful of times. The chain employs TRBV19 and TRBJ2-5, with 11 bases identical to TRBD1. CDR1 and CDR2 from the germline V gene are LNHDA and SQIVND (reference sequence). The trim removed 10 bases at V and 4 bases at J, leaving 11 bases unmatched. The CDR3 loop spans 15 amino acids. The CDR3 coding sequence is TGTGCCACCGAGGAGGACAGGGGGCGTTCAGAGACCCAGTACTTC. Translated, it gives CATEEDRGRSETQYF.

In its sample, this clonotype was seen many times. The gene calls are TRBV19 and TRBJ1-1, with D maybe TRBD1 (5 bases). The CDR3 runs to 15 residues. The germline gives CDR1 LNHDA, CDR2 SQIVND (reference sequence). Trimming pared 1 base from V and 1 base from J, leaving 10 bases between. CDR3 nucleotides: TGTGCCAGTAGTATAGGGCCAGGGCAGAACACTGAAGCTTTCTTT. Amino acid sequence: CASSIGPGQNTEAFF.

This clonotype was detected ten times or more. The V and J genes are TRBV3-1 and TRBJ2-6; no definite D call. The CDR3 has 18 amino acids. The V end was cut by 0 bases, the J end by 4 bases, with 16 bases between. The germline V gene has CDR1 LGHDT and CDR2 YNNKEL (reference sequence). This chain's CDR3 is CASSQDRKPTLGANVLTF. The CDR3 DNA sequence: TGTGCCAGCAGCCAAGACAGGAAGCCTACTCTAGGGGCCAACGTCCTGACTTTC.

The CDR3 DNA reads as TGTGCCAGCAGCCCGGCGGGGGCTCTATTTTACGAGCAGTACTTC. This encodes CASSPAGALFYEQYF. The rearrangement links TRBV11-1 to TRBJ2-7; a weak D match, TRBD2 (7 bases). This CDR3 spans 15 amino acids. V lost 5 bases to trimming and J lost 4 bases, with 18 bases between them. Germline-derived CDR1 and CDR2 are SGHAT and FQDESV (reference sequence).

This clonotype showed up just a few times. The chain carries TRBV30 and TRBJ2-2, with D unclear. The germline V and J ends were trimmed by 3 bases and 7 bases, with 9 bases remaining between them. The CDR3 length is 12 residues. Germline assignment: CDR1 GTSNPN and CDR2 SVGIG (reference sequence). The CDR3 reads CAWSGEIGELFF. Written as DNA, the CDR3 is TGTGCCTGGAGCGGAGAAATCGGGGAGCTGTTTTTT.

The chain employs TRBV7-9 and TRBJ2-1; no firm D call. This CDR3 region has 12 residues. The ends were cut back, 3 bases at V and 9 bases at J, with 9 bases in the middle. CDR1 and CDR2 from the germline V gene are SEHNR and FQNEAQ (reference sequence). CDR3 amino acids: CASSLRPSEQFF. The DNA of the CDR3 is TGTGCCAGCAGCTTGCGTCCTAGTGAGCAGTTCTTC.

This clonotype was picked up many times. The rearrangement links TRBV20-1 to TRBJ2-3; D is undetermined. V lost 3 bases and J lost 6, with 7 bases in between. Germline CDR1 DFQATT, CDR2 SNEGSKA (reference sequence). The CDR3 length is 11 residues. The CDR3, as DNA: TGCAGTGCTAGCTTAGAGGATACGCAGTATTTT. This gives the protein CSASLEDTQYF.

This clonotype occurred many times. The rearrangement joins TRBV29-1 to TRBJ2-1, with a weak D call TRBD2 (6 bases). Looked up from germline, CDR1 is SQVTM and CDR2 is ANQGSEA. The CDR3 is 13 amino acids. Trimming took off 1 base at V and 4 bases at J, with 8 bases between the two ends. This chain's CDR3 is CSVEVAGYNEQFF. CDR3 DNA sequence: TGCAGCGTTGAAGTGGCGGGGTACAATGAGCAGTTCTTC.

This clonotype was recorded a few times. The chain couples TRBV6-6 to TRBJ1-1; D remains unclear. Germline CDR1 reads MNHNY; CDR2 reads SVGAGI (reference sequence). The CDR3 length is 11 residues. Trimming cost V 5 bases and J 3 bases, with 4 bases left between them. The CDR3, as DNA: TGTGCCAGCAGTATTGACACTGAAGCTTTCTTT. This translates into CASSIDTEAFF.

This clonotype has a count of ten or more. The gene calls are TRBV11-2 and TRBJ1-2; D ambiguous. This CDR3 spans 13 amino acids. In germline, CDR1 is SGHAT, CDR2 FQNNGV. V dropped 0 bases and J dropped 8 bases, with 10 bases sitting between them. CDR3 in amino acids: CASSLDRTGGYTF. The CDR3 DNA reads TGTGCCAGCAGCTTAGATAGGACGGGCGGCTACACCTTC.

In regard to this clonotype: A much larger clone is a single base away; this may be a read error. This chain uses TRBV12-3 or TRBV12-4 with TRBJ2-7; D possibly corresponds to TRBD1 (5 bases). The CDR3 is 14 amino acids. V lost 4 bases to trimming and J lost 1 base, with 11 bases between them. In nucleotides, the CDR3 is TGTGCCAGCAGTTCTAAGACAGTGTCCTACGAGCAGTACTTC. It translates to CASSSKTVSYEQYF.

Ten or more counts support this clonotype. The chain recombines TRBV12-3 or TRBV12-4 with TRBJ2-7; TRBD1 agrees at 9 bases. Losses at the gene ends were 5 bases for V and 0 bases for J; bases not matched to a gene: 2. The CDR3 extends over 14 amino acids. The CDR3 loop is CASSRGQGSYEQYF. Here the CDR3 DNA reads TGTGCCAGCAGTAGGGGACAGGGCTCCTACGAGCAGTACTTC.

At least ten counts were recorded for this clonotype. V gene TRBV20-1 combines with J gene TRBJ1-5, with unresolved D. V lost 5 bases to trimming and J lost 2 bases, with 13 bases between them. From germline, CDR1 is DFQATT and CDR2 SNEGSKA (reference sequence). This CDR3 is built from 14 residues. CDR3 protein: CSASSDLGNQPQHF. The CDR3 DNA reads TGCAGTGCTTCCTCCGACTTGGGCAATCAGCCCCAGCATTTT.

Ten or more counts support this clonotype. The chain joins TRBV12-3 or TRBV12-4 to TRBJ2-1, with 13 bases matching TRBD2. The CDR3 length is 15 residues. V gave up 4 bases and J gave up 6 bases; unmatched junction bases: 3. The CDR3 is CASSSLAGGINEQFF. The DNA of the CDR3 is TGTGCCAGCAGTTCACTAGCGGGGGGGATCAATGAGCAGTTCTTC.

The gene calls are TRBV20-1 and TRBJ2-3, with 10 bases lining up with TRBD1. Germline-derived CDR1 and CDR2 are DFQATT and SNEGSKA (reference sequence). This CDR3 region has 14 residues. Losses at the gene ends were 5 bases for V and 4 bases for J; bases not matched to a gene: 6. CDR3 in DNA: TGCAGTGCTTGGACAGGGGGGGATGCAGATACGCAGTATTTT. This encodes CSAWTGGDADTQYF.

This clonotype was detected ten times or more. V gene TRBV11-2 combines with J gene TRBJ1-1, with a tentative D call TRBD1 (6 bases). The CDR3 extends over 17 amino acids. Germline values: CDR1 SGHAT, CDR2 FQNNGV. The V and J ends lost 3 bases and 8 bases respectively, with 25 bases between them. CDR3 loop: CASSFKISGGPNREAFF. In DNA form, the CDR3 reads TGTGCCAGCAGCTTCAAAATTTCCGGGGGCCCCAATCGAGAAGCTTTCTTT.

The chain recombines TRBV5-1 with TRBJ1-6, with a tentative D call TRBD1 (5 bases). V lost 0 bases to trimming and J lost 10 bases, with 8 bases between them. This CDR3 spans 13 amino acids. Germline V gene data show CDR1 as SGHRS and CDR2 as YFSETQ. The CDR3 loop reads CASSLAGRSPLHF. The CDR3 DNA is TGCGCCAGCAGCTTGGCAGGGCGCTCACCCCTCCACTTT.

Many counts were recorded for this clonotype. V usage is TRBV2 and J usage is TRBJ1-3; no clear D gene. The CDR3 length is 14 residues. Germline V CDR1 and CDR2: SNHLY, FYNNEI. Trimming removed 2 bases at V and 0 bases at J, with 5 bases between. CDR3: CASSELTSGNTIYF. DNA for the CDR3: TGTGCCAGCAGTGAACTCACCTCTGGAAACACCATATATTTT.

This clonotype was observed a handful of times. CDR3 bases: TGTGCCATCAGTGAGCGTCAGGGTGGTGAAAAACTGTTTTTT. Protein: CAISERQGGEKLFF. V and J are TRBV10-3 and TRBJ1-4, with D perhaps matching TRBD1 (5 bases). This CDR3 has 14 amino acids. V dropped 2 bases and J dropped 7 bases, with 11 bases sitting between them. The germline V gene encodes CDR1 ENHRY and CDR2 SYGVKD.

The genes are TRBV4-2 and TRBJ2-2; 10 nucleotides match TRBD2. Germline loops: CDR1 LGHNA, CDR2 YNFKEQ. Germline trimming cut 4 bases from V and 4 bases from J; bases unmatched to any gene: 12. The length of the CDR3 is 18 residues. The CDR3 loop is CASSRPAGGPYGTGELFF. The CDR3, as DNA: TGTGCCAGCAGCCGCCCAGCGGGGGGGCCTTATGGCACCGGGGAGCTGTTTTTT.

This clonotype was observed a few times. CDR3 sequence reads: CASSQSSSSYNEQFF. In nucleotides, the CDR3 is TGTGCCAGCAGCCAGAGTTCTAGCTCCTACAATGAGCAGTTCTTC. V usage is TRBV27 and J usage is TRBJ2-1; D remains unclear. The V end lost 6 bases, the J end lost 0 bases, and 12 bases lay between the germline ends. This CDR3 spans 15 amino acids. CDR1 MNHEY and CDR2 SMNVEV come from the germline V gene (reference sequence).

This clonotype was picked up many times. The rearrangement joins TRBV4-3 to TRBJ1-6; D possibly corresponds to TRBD1 (6 bases). The CDR3 is made up of 16 amino acids. Trimming left V 1 base short and J 6 bases short, with 13 bases between. Germline assignment: CDR1 LGHNA and CDR2 YSLEER. CDR3 residues: CASSQGYPGANSPLHF. The CDR3 nucleotides read TGCGCCAGCAGCCAAGGCTATCCGGGGGCTAATTCACCCCTCCACTTT.

The V and J genes are TRBV14 and TRBJ1-1, with D possibly matching TRBD1 (5 bases). V dropped 1 base and J dropped 5 bases, with 8 bases sitting between them. The V gene's germline CDR1 is SGHDN and CDR2 FVKESK. The CDR3 has 13 residues. CDR3 residues: CASSQGRGTEAFF. CDR3 bases: TGTGCCAGCAGCCAAGGGAGGGGAACTGAAGCTTTCTTT.

This clonotype showed up just a few times. V and J are TRBV24-1 and TRBJ2-1; D remains ambiguous. The germline V gene has CDR1 KGHDR and CDR2 SFDVKD. V was cut by 12 bases and J by 7 bases, with 9 bases left in between. This CDR3 has 10 residues. The CDR3 nucleotides are TGTGCCTCCTGGGGTAATGAGCAGTTCTTC. This translates into CASWGNEQFF.

This clonotype was detected many times. The CDR3 loop reads CSAQHTEAFF. CDR3 in DNA: TGCAGTGCCCAGCACACTGAAGCTTTCTTT. The rearrangement uses TRBV20-1 and TRBJ1-1, with D hard to call. V was pared by 6 bases and J by 3 bases, with 5 bases between. Germline CDR1 reads DFQATT; CDR2 reads SNEGSKA (reference sequence). CDR3 length: 10 residues.

This clonotype was found many times. The chain recombines TRBV29-1 with TRBJ2-5, with D maybe TRBD2 (5 bases). The CDR3 loop spans 11 amino acids. The V and J ends lost 4 bases and 5 bases respectively, with 8 bases between them. CDR1 SQVTM and CDR2 ANQGSEA come from the germline V gene. The CDR3 loop is CSVGETETQYF. The CDR3 DNA is TGCAGCGTTGGGGAGACTGAGACCCAGTACTTC. The whole variable domain, remainder taken from reference TRBV29-1 and TRBJ2-5, is SAVISQKPSRDICQRGTSLTIQCQVDSQVTMMFWYRQQPGQSLTLIATANQGSEATYESGFVIDKFPISRPNLTFSTLTVSNMSPEDSSIYLCSVGETETQYFGPGTRLLVL.